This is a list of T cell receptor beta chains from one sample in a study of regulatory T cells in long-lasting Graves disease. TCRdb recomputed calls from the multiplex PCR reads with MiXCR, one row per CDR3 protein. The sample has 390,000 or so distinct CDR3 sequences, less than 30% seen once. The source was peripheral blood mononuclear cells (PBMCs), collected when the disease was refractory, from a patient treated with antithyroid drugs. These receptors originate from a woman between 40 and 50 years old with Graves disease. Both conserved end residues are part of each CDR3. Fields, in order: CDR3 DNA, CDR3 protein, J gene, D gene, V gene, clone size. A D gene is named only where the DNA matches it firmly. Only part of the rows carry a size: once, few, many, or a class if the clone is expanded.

CDR3 DNA: TGTGCCAGCAGTTTAAAAGGCGGGACACCACAAGAGACCCAGTACTTC; CDR3 protein: CASSLKGGTPQETQYF; J gene: TRBJ2-5; D gene: -; V gene: TRBV27; clone size: few
CDR3 DNA: TGCGCCAGCAGCTTGGGGACCGGGGCCAATTCACCCCTCCACTTT; CDR3 protein: CASSLGTGANSPLHF; J gene: TRBJ1-6; D gene: -; V gene: TRBV5-1; clone size: few
CDR3 DNA: TGTGCCAGCAGTTCATACGGGATCTCCTCAACCTACGAGCAGTACTTC; CDR3 protein: CASSSYGISSTYEQYF; J gene: TRBJ2-7; D gene: -; V gene: TRBV27; clone size: many
CDR3 DNA: TGTGCCAGCAGCCAAGGATCGAGCGGTCGCCACGAGCAGTACTTC; CDR3 protein: CASSQGSSGRHEQYF; J gene: TRBJ2-7; D gene: -; V gene: TRBV3-1; clone size: once
CDR3 DNA: TGTGCCAGCAGCCGGTGGACCCCAGAGTATACCCAGTACTTC; CDR3 protein: CASSRWTPEYTQYF; J gene: TRBJ2-5; D gene: -; V gene: TRBV3-1; clone size: -
CDR3 DNA: TGTGCCAGCAGCAGGAAGGATTACAATGAGCAGTTCTTC; CDR3 protein: CASSRKDYNEQFF; J gene: TRBJ2-1; D gene: -; V gene: TRBV7-9; clone size: many
CDR3 DNA: TGTGCCAGCAGGAGTCTGGGCGTCGGGGAGCTGTTTTTT; CDR3 protein: CASRSLGVGELFF; J gene: TRBJ2-2; D gene: -; V gene: TRBV28; clone size: many
CDR3 DNA: TGTGCCAGTAGAACCCACGACAGGGACGAGCAGTACTTC; CDR3 protein: CASRTHDRDEQYF; J gene: TRBJ2-7; D gene: TRBD1; V gene: TRBV19; clone size: few
CDR3 DNA: TGTGCCAGCAGTCCCCGGGGAGGGTTGGGCTACGAGCAGTACTTC; CDR3 protein: CASSPRGGLGYEQYF; J gene: TRBJ2-7; D gene: TRBD2; V gene: TRBV28; clone size: many
CDR3 DNA: TGTGCCAGCAGCTTCAAGCACGACAGGCTCTTCTATGGCTACACCTTC; CDR3 protein: CASSFKHDRLFYGYTF; J gene: TRBJ1-2; D gene: -; V gene: TRBV11-2; clone size: many
CDR3 DNA: TGTGCCAGCAGTTGGGATGGACAGGCCTATGGCTACACCTTC; CDR3 protein: CASSWDGQAYGYTF; J gene: TRBJ1-2; D gene: TRBD1; V gene: TRBV28; clone size: -
CDR3 DNA: TGTGCCATCAGTGATCGGCAGGGGATCAATCAGCCCCAGCATTTT; CDR3 protein: CAISDRQGINQPQHF; J gene: TRBJ1-5; D gene: -; V gene: TRBV10-3; clone size: -
CDR3 DNA: TGTGCCATCAGTGAAGGGACAGGGTTCTTTGGGTCACCCCTCCACTTT; CDR3 protein: CAISEGTGFFGSPLHF; J gene: TRBJ1-6; D gene: TRBD1; V gene: TRBV10-3; clone size: -
CDR3 DNA: TGCGCCAGCAGGATAACTTACGAGCAGTACTTC; CDR3 protein: CASRITYEQYF; J gene: TRBJ2-7; D gene: -; V gene: TRBV5-1; clone size: few
CDR3 DNA: TGTGCCAGCAGCCAAGTTGTGGGAGAGACCCAGTACTTC; CDR3 protein: CASSQVVGETQYF; J gene: TRBJ2-5; D gene: -; V gene: TRBV3-1; clone size: many
CDR3 DNA: TGTGCCACCAGCAGGGGACTAGCGGGAGGGTTTGGCGAGCAGTACTTC; CDR3 protein: CATSRGLAGGFGEQYF; J gene: TRBJ2-7; D gene: TRBD2; V gene: TRBV15; clone size: many
CDR3 DNA: TGCAGCTTTAGAGTTTTGTTGAATGAGCAGTTCTTC; CDR3 protein: CSFRVLLNEQFF; J gene: TRBJ2-1; D gene: -; V gene: TRBV29-1; clone size: few
CDR3 DNA: TGTGCCAGCAGTATGTCGGGGATGGAGGACACTGAAGCTTTCTTT; CDR3 protein: CASSMSGMEDTEAFF; J gene: TRBJ1-1; D gene: -; V gene: TRBV6-2/TRBV6-3; clone size: -
CDR3 DNA: TGTGCCAGCAGTCAGGGTCATCACTCCTACGAGCAGTACTTC; CDR3 protein: CASSQGHHSYEQYF; J gene: TRBJ2-7; D gene: -; V gene: TRBV27; clone size: many
CDR3 DNA: TGTGCCAGCAGCCAAGGACAGGCCTCTGGAAACACCATATATTTT; CDR3 protein: CASSQGQASGNTIYF; J gene: TRBJ1-3; D gene: TRBD1; V gene: TRBV6-2/TRBV6-3; clone size: -
CDR3 DNA: TGTGCCAGCACACTGGGCGGGACTAGTGTCGATGAGCAGTTCTTC; CDR3 protein: CASTLGGTSVDEQFF; J gene: TRBJ2-1; D gene: TRBD2; V gene: TRBV28; clone size: -
CDR3 DNA: TGCGCCAGCAGCTCCGCCGTACAGGGACTCTACGAGCAGTACTTC; CDR3 protein: CASSSAVQGLYEQYF; J gene: TRBJ2-7; D gene: -; V gene: TRBV5-1; clone size: few
CDR3 DNA: TGTGCCAGCAGCCCGAGTAGGGGCGCTAATTCACCCCTCCACTTT; CDR3 protein: CASSPSRGANSPLHF; J gene: TRBJ1-6; D gene: -; V gene: TRBV7-9; clone size: many
CDR3 DNA: TGTGCCAGCAGTTTAGGAAGGGGGACAGGGGGCCGGGAGCAGTACTTC; CDR3 protein: CASSLGRGTGGREQYF; J gene: TRBJ2-7; D gene: TRBD1; V gene: TRBV27; clone size: few
CDR3 DNA: TGCAGCGTTGTTCAGACGGGAAATACGCAGTATTTT; CDR3 protein: CSVVQTGNTQYF; J gene: TRBJ2-3; D gene: -; V gene: TRBV29-1; clone size: -
CDR3 DNA: TGTGCCAGCAGCTTAATACAGGGGTCCCATGGCTACACCTTC; CDR3 protein: CASSLIQGSHGYTF; J gene: TRBJ1-2; D gene: TRBD1; V gene: TRBV7-9; clone size: -
CDR3 DNA: TGTGCCAGCGCTCCCGGGGACGGACCCGAAGAGACCCAGTACTTC; CDR3 protein: CASAPGDGPEETQYF; J gene: TRBJ2-5; D gene: -; V gene: TRBV2; clone size: -
CDR3 DNA: TGTGCCAGCAGCTTCTCAGGGGGTAGCGGGAGTAGCTCCTACAATGAGCAGTTCTTC; CDR3 protein: CASSFSGGSGSSSYNEQFF; J gene: TRBJ2-1; D gene: TRBD2; V gene: TRBV7-3; clone size: -
CDR3 DNA: TGTGCCAGCAGCGTAACCGGGACCTTCAACACCGGGGAGCTGTTTTTT; CDR3 protein: CASSVTGTFNTGELFF; J gene: TRBJ2-2; D gene: -; V gene: TRBV9; clone size: -
CDR3 DNA: TGCAGTGCTCCCAACCCCAGTGGCCGCTTATACGAGCAGTACTTC; CDR3 protein: CSAPNPSGRLYEQYF; J gene: TRBJ2-7; D gene: -; V gene: TRBV20-1; clone size: -
CDR3 DNA: TGTGCCAGCAGGAGCAACGCGAACACCGGGGAGCTGTTTTTT; CDR3 protein: CASRSNANTGELFF; J gene: TRBJ2-2; D gene: -; V gene: TRBV28; clone size: many
CDR3 DNA: TGTGCCAGCAGCTTGGGATCGTATTTGGGTAATCAGCCCCAGCATTTT; CDR3 protein: CASSLGSYLGNQPQHF; J gene: TRBJ1-5; D gene: -; V gene: TRBV5-8; clone size: -
CDR3 DNA: TGTGCCAGCAGTTACTATCGGGGGGCGGACACTGAAGCTTTCTTT; CDR3 protein: CASSYYRGADTEAFF; J gene: TRBJ1-1; D gene: -; V gene: TRBV6-5; clone size: many
CDR3 DNA: TGTGCCACCAGCCCCCCCCGGGCAGGGGGGAACATTCAGTACTTC; CDR3 protein: CATSPPRAGGNIQYF; J gene: TRBJ2-4; D gene: -; V gene: TRBV15; clone size: few
CDR3 DNA: TGTGCCAGCAGTTTATACACTGAAGCTTTCTTT; CDR3 protein: CASSLYTEAFF; J gene: TRBJ1-1; D gene: -; V gene: TRBV28; clone size: many
CDR3 DNA: TGTGCCAGCAGTGATTGGGGGGATAATCAGCCCCAGCATTTT; CDR3 protein: CASSDWGDNQPQHF; J gene: TRBJ1-5; D gene: -; V gene: TRBV12-3/TRBV12-4; clone size: many
CDR3 DNA: TGTGCCAGCAGCCAAGGTGGGGAGGAGACCCAGTACTTC; CDR3 protein: CASSQGGEETQYF; J gene: TRBJ2-5; D gene: -; V gene: TRBV2; clone size: -
CDR3 DNA: TGCAGTGCTAGAATCCTAGCGGGAGCGAGAGAGCAGTACTTC; CDR3 protein: CSARILAGAREQYF; J gene: TRBJ2-7; D gene: TRBD2; V gene: TRBV20-1; clone size: many